Listed below are T cell receptor beta chains from one sample, sequenced in a study of T cell responses to AZD1222 COVID-19 vaccine. Method: immunoSEQ multiplex PCR; TCRdb's copy keeps in-frame clones and lacks some. The table has about 86,000 clones, almost 90% seen once. The sample here was peripheral blood, taken 28 days after the second AZD1222 dose. These receptors all stem from an adult who received the AZD1222 COVID-19 vaccine. The CDR3 runs from the conserved cysteine through the conserved F or W. The D gene is left open where the match is weak. Only some rows state a clone size, as once, few, many or a class for expanded clones.

abundance: -
d_gene: TRBD1
j_gene: TRBJ2-7
v_gene: TRBV7-3
CDR3aa: CASSIDRATTYEQYF
CDR3nt: TGTGCCAGCAGTATCGACAGGGCCACCACCTACGAGCAGTACTTC

abundance: -
d_gene: -
j_gene: TRBJ1-2
v_gene: TRBV11-2
CDR3aa: CASSLDSSAYGYTF
CDR3nt: TGTGCCAGCAGCTTAGATAGTTCTGCCTATGGCTACACCTTC

abundance: -
d_gene: -
j_gene: TRBJ1-5
v_gene: TRBV2
CDR3aa: CASSALAVNQPQHF
CDR3nt: TGTGCCAGCAGTGCCCTGGCAGTAAATCAGCCCCAGCATTTT

abundance: -
d_gene: TRBD1
j_gene: TRBJ1-5
v_gene: TRBV7-8
CDR3aa: CASSPRTGASFNQPQHF
CDR3nt: TGTGCCAGCAGCCCCCGGACAGGGGCGTCCTTCAATCAGCCCCAGCATTTT

abundance: -
d_gene: -
j_gene: TRBJ2-3
v_gene: TRBV7-8
CDR3aa: CASSLGAAISTDTQYF
CDR3nt: TGTGCCAGCAGCTTAGGGGCGGCAATTAGCACAGATACGCAGTATTTT

abundance: -
d_gene: -
j_gene: TRBJ2-3
v_gene: TRBV19
CDR3aa: CASSADSGRGTDTQYF
CDR3nt: TGTGCCAGTAGCGCGGACTCCGGGAGAGGCACAGATACGCAGTATTTT

abundance: -
d_gene: -
j_gene: TRBJ2-1
v_gene: TRBV13
CDR3aa: CASSLGYDFYNEQFF
CDR3nt: TGTGCCAGCAGCTTAGGATACGACTTTTACAATGAGCAGTTCTTC

abundance: -
d_gene: TRBD1
j_gene: TRBJ1-1
v_gene: TRBV2
CDR3aa: CAMSRGGTEAFF
CDR3nt: TGTGCCATGAGCAGGGGGGGGACTGAAGCTTTCTTT

abundance: once
d_gene: -
j_gene: TRBJ1-5
v_gene: TRBV27
CDR3aa: CASSLSGGGNQPQHF
CDR3nt: TGTGCCAGCAGTCTCTCGGGTGGTGGAAATCAGCCCCAGCATTTT

abundance: -
d_gene: -
j_gene: TRBJ2-3
v_gene: TRBV11-3
CDR3aa: CASSLGGPSTDTQYF
CDR3nt: TGTGCCAGCAGCTTAGGCGGGCCCAGCACAGATACGCAGTATTTT

abundance: -
d_gene: TRBD1
j_gene: TRBJ1-2
v_gene: TRBV29-1
CDR3aa: CSVEGQGPEGYTF
CDR3nt: TGCAGCGTCGAGGGACAGGGACCAGAAGGCTACACCTTC

abundance: -
d_gene: -
j_gene: TRBJ1-3
v_gene: TRBV27
CDR3aa: CASSSGGNTIYF
CDR3nt: TGTGCCAGCAGTTCGGGTGGAAACACCATATATTTT

abundance: -
d_gene: -
j_gene: TRBJ2-7
v_gene: TRBV5-8
CDR3aa: CASSLGRGQGSYEQYF
CDR3nt: TGTGCCAGCAGCTTGGGGAGGGGTCAGGGATCCTACGAGCAGTACTTC

abundance: -
d_gene: -
j_gene: TRBJ2-3
v_gene: TRBV15
CDR3aa: CATSRDAGPGTDTQYF
CDR3nt: TGTGCCACCAGCAGAGATGCGGGGCCTGGCACAGATACGCAGTATTTT

abundance: medium-sized
d_gene: -
j_gene: TRBJ1-2
v_gene: TRBV3-1/TRBV3-2
CDR3aa: CASSQDTHRRLYGYTF
CDR3nt: TGTGCCAGCAGCCAAGACACGCACCGCCGTCTCTATGGCTACACCTTC

abundance: -
d_gene: -
j_gene: TRBJ2-3
v_gene: TRBV29-1
CDR3aa: CSVEINTDTQYF
CDR3nt: TGCAGCGTTGAAATCAACACAGATACGCAGTATTTT

abundance: -
d_gene: TRBD1
j_gene: TRBJ1-2
v_gene: TRBV18
CDR3aa: CASSDQGQAPGYTF
CDR3nt: TGTGCCAGCTCCGACCAGGGACAGGCCCCCGGCTACACCTTC

abundance: -
d_gene: -
j_gene: TRBJ1-2
v_gene: TRBV28
CDR3aa: CASSPRVKNYGYTF
CDR3nt: TGTGCCAGCAGTCCACGGGTCAAAAACTATGGCTACACCTTC

abundance: -
d_gene: -
j_gene: TRBJ1-1
v_gene: TRBV15
CDR3aa: CATSRAPNTEAFF
CDR3nt: TGTGCCACCAGCAGAGCCCCGAACACTGAAGCTTTCTTT

abundance: -
d_gene: TRBD2
j_gene: TRBJ2-1
v_gene: TRBV5-1
CDR3aa: CASSFPSGSNEQFF
CDR3nt: TGCGCCAGCAGCTTTCCTAGCGGGAGCAATGAGCAGTTCTTC

abundance: once
d_gene: -
j_gene: TRBJ1-2
v_gene: TRBV28
CDR3aa: CASSLSPGTNYGYTF
CDR3nt: TGTGCCAGCAGTTTATCTCCAGGGACTAACTATGGCTACACCTTC

abundance: -
d_gene: TRBD2
j_gene: TRBJ2-1
v_gene: TRBV18
CDR3aa: CASRLAGDSYNEQFF
CDR3nt: TGTGCCAGTCGACTAGCGGGAGACTCCTACAATGAGCAGTTCTTC

abundance: -
d_gene: -
j_gene: TRBJ1-1
v_gene: TRBV4-3
CDR3aa: CASSQGNTEAFF
CDR3nt: TGCGCCAGCAGCCAGGGAAACACTGAAGCTTTCTTT

abundance: -
d_gene: -
j_gene: TRBJ2-1
v_gene: TRBV7-9
CDR3aa: CASNVLGWVNEQFF
CDR3nt: TGTGCCAGCAACGTACTAGGCTGGGTCAATGAGCAGTTCTTC

abundance: -
d_gene: -
j_gene: TRBJ1-5
v_gene: TRBV6-8
CDR3aa: CASILGGEGNQPQHF
CDR3nt: TGTGCCAGCATCTTAGGGGGGGAGGGCAATCAGCCCCAGCATTTT

abundance: -
d_gene: -
j_gene: TRBJ1-2
v_gene: TRBV15
CDR3aa: CATSRDGVGAAGYTF
CDR3nt: TGTGCCACCAGCAGAGATGGGGTTGGGGCTGCTGGCTACACCTTC

abundance: -
d_gene: TRBD1
j_gene: TRBJ1-5
v_gene: TRBV2
CDR3aa: CASSEQGAGQPQHF
CDR3nt: TGTGCCAGCAGTGAACAGGGGGCAGGGCAGCCCCAGCATTTT

abundance: -
d_gene: -
j_gene: TRBJ2-3
v_gene: TRBV25-1
CDR3aa: CASSDLTTTSTDTQYF
CDR3nt: TGTGCCAGCAGTGACCTCACGACTACTAGCACAGATACGCAGTATTTT

abundance: large
d_gene: -
j_gene: TRBJ2-3
v_gene: TRBV7-9
CDR3aa: CASSLRDSQPHGADTQYF
CDR3nt: TGTGCCAGCAGCCTCCGGGACTCGCAGCCGCATGGCGCAGATACGCAGTATTTT

abundance: -
d_gene: TRBD1
j_gene: TRBJ1-2
v_gene: TRBV6-5
CDR3aa: CASSYSVTGGSGYTF
CDR3nt: TGTGCCAGCAGTTACTCGGTGACAGGGGGCTCCGGCTACACCTTC

abundance: -
d_gene: TRBD2
j_gene: TRBJ2-1
v_gene: TRBV27
CDR3aa: CASSLLRERAYNEQFF
CDR3nt: TGTGCCAGCAGTTTATTGCGGGAGAGGGCCTACAATGAGCAGTTCTTC

abundance: -
d_gene: TRBD1
j_gene: TRBJ1-1
v_gene: TRBV19
CDR3aa: CASSLYGQGGTEAFF
CDR3nt: TGTGCCAGTAGTTTATATGGACAGGGAGGGACTGAAGCTTTCTTT

abundance: -
d_gene: TRBD1
j_gene: TRBJ1-5
v_gene: TRBV5-1
CDR3aa: CASSPGTENQPQHF
CDR3nt: TGCGCCAGCAGCCCAGGGACAGAGAATCAGCCCCAGCATTTT

abundance: -
d_gene: -
j_gene: TRBJ2-7
v_gene: TRBV5-1
CDR3aa: CASRADPINSYEQYF
CDR3nt: TGCGCCAGCAGGGCGGACCCGATCAACTCCTACGAGCAGTACTTC

abundance: -
d_gene: -
j_gene: TRBJ1-4
v_gene: TRBV30
CDR3aa: CAWSTRGRATNEKLFF
CDR3nt: TGTGCCTGGAGTACCAGGGGTAGAGCAACTAATGAAAAACTGTTTTTT

abundance: few
d_gene: -
j_gene: TRBJ2-7
v_gene: TRBV7-2
CDR3aa: CASSRPGSYEQYF
CDR3nt: TGTGCCAGCAGCCGACCCGGCTCCTACGAGCAGTACTTC

abundance: -
d_gene: -
j_gene: TRBJ1-1
v_gene: TRBV15
CDR3aa: CATSRGTKTDEAFF
CDR3nt: TGTGCCACCAGCAGAGGGACCAAGACTGACGAAGCTTTCTTT

abundance: -
d_gene: TRBD2
j_gene: TRBJ2-3
v_gene: TRBV7-3
CDR3aa: CASSLTSGRADTQYF
CDR3nt: TGTGCCAGCAGCTTAACTAGCGGGAGGGCAGATACGCAGTATTTT

abundance: once
d_gene: TRBD1
j_gene: TRBJ1-2
v_gene: TRBV29-1
CDR3aa: CSVKGATGDGYTF
CDR3nt: TGCAGCGTTAAGGGGGCGACAGGGGATGGCTACACCTTC

abundance: few
d_gene: TRBD2
j_gene: TRBJ2-1
v_gene: TRBV6-5
CDR3aa: CASRRGTISYNEQFF
CDR3nt: TGTGCCAGCAGGCGCGGGACTATCTCCTACAATGAGCAGTTCTTC

abundance: -
d_gene: -
j_gene: TRBJ2-1
v_gene: TRBV6-4
CDR3aa: CASSDSWTGSYNEQFF
CDR3nt: TGTGCCAGCAGTGACTCGTGGACTGGCTCCTACAATGAGCAGTTCTTC

abundance: -
d_gene: -
j_gene: TRBJ2-4
v_gene: TRBV6-5
CDR3aa: CASSSSGGIQYF
CDR3nt: TGTGCCAGCAGTAGTTCCGGGGGCATTCAGTACTTC

abundance: -
d_gene: -
j_gene: TRBJ2-7
v_gene: TRBV20-1
CDR3aa: CSLGDTYEQYF
CDR3nt: TGCAGCCTCGGGGACACCTACGAGCAGTACTTC

abundance: -
d_gene: -
j_gene: TRBJ2-7
v_gene: TRBV18
CDR3aa: CASSPPTPGEQYF
CDR3nt: TGTGCCAGCTCACCACCAACGCCGGGCGAGCAGTACTTC

abundance: -
d_gene: -
j_gene: TRBJ2-3
v_gene: TRBV25-1
CDR3aa: CASSSAQGSMRTDTQYF
CDR3nt: TGTGCCAGCAGCTCGGCACAGGGATCGATGAGAACAGATACGCAGTATTTT

abundance: -
d_gene: TRBD2
j_gene: TRBJ2-1
v_gene: TRBV29-1
CDR3aa: CSVELAARSYNEQFF
CDR3nt: TGCAGCGTTGAGCTAGCGGCACGCTCCTACAATGAGCAGTTCTTC

abundance: -
d_gene: TRBD1
j_gene: TRBJ1-2
v_gene: TRBV6-5
CDR3aa: CASKRGQGLYGYTF
CDR3nt: TGTGCCAGCAAACGGGGACAGGGCCTCTATGGCTACACCTTC

abundance: once
d_gene: TRBD1
j_gene: TRBJ1-5
v_gene: TRBV27
CDR3aa: CASRTTGGHQPQHF
CDR3nt: TGTGCCAGCAGAACTACAGGGGGCCATCAGCCCCAGCATTTT

abundance: -
d_gene: TRBD1
j_gene: TRBJ1-1
v_gene: TRBV19
CDR3aa: CASSIVPIQGAAFF
CDR3nt: TGTGCCAGTAGTATAGTTCCGATACAGGGGGCGGCTTTCTTT

abundance: -
d_gene: -
j_gene: TRBJ2-2
v_gene: TRBV9
CDR3aa: CASSVAEGRSTGELFF
CDR3nt: TGTGCCAGCAGCGTAGCTGAGGGAAGGAGTACCGGGGAGCTGTTTTTT

abundance: -
d_gene: -
j_gene: TRBJ1-2
v_gene: TRBV7-2
CDR3aa: CASSPAVGYTF
CDR3nt: TGTGCCAGCAGCCCCGCGGTTGGCTACACCTTC

abundance: -
d_gene: TRBD2
j_gene: TRBJ2-3
v_gene: TRBV5-8
CDR3aa: CASSLAGRDDKYF
CDR3nt: TGTGCCAGCAGCTTGGCCGGGAGGGACGATAAGTATTTT

abundance: -
d_gene: -
j_gene: TRBJ2-1
v_gene: TRBV7-3
CDR3aa: CASSLNRESYNEQFF
CDR3nt: TGTGCCAGCAGCTTAAACCGGGAGAGCTACAATGAGCAGTTCTTC

abundance: -
d_gene: -
j_gene: TRBJ2-7
v_gene: TRBV3-1/TRBV3-2
CDR3aa: CASSESGTTYEQYF
CDR3nt: TGTGCCAGCAGCGAATCCGGGACCACCTACGAGCAGTACTTC

abundance: -
d_gene: TRBD1
j_gene: TRBJ1-3
v_gene: TRBV2
CDR3aa: CASKTGTGGNTIYF
CDR3nt: TGTGCCAGCAAGACAGGGACGGGGGGAAACACCATATATTTT